The clone carrying this TCR beta chain appeared once. Its target is not known. These data are taken from a study of OX40 agonist ivuxolimab in advanced cancers. General study findings and limits: Both CD4+ and CD8+ T cell populations in blood had undergone clonal expansion by week 6 at 0.1 to 3.0 mg/kg. In CD8+ T cells, expanded clones were on average more numerous than in CD4+.

Enrollment shut out patients with autoimmune disease history or systemic immunosuppression. Measured with immunoSEQ multiplex PCR; TCRdb has only the in-frame clones, and not every one. The sample includes roughly 23,000 clones, roughly four fifths of them seen just once. The trim removed 4 bases at V and 2 bases at J, leaving 3 bases unmatched. The CDR3 is 15 amino acids. Looked up from germline, CDR1 is ENHRY and CDR2 is SYGVKD. The source is an adult with an advanced solid tumor such as melanoma, head and neck, liver or kidney cancer. The sample was CD4+ or CD8+ T cells sorted from blood, taken in a trial of the OX40 agonist ivuxolimab. This chain joins TRBV10-3 and TRBJ2-5; 11 nucleotides match TRBD2. CDR3 protein: CAISALAGGQETQYF. CDR3 in DNA: TGTGCCATCAGTGCGTTAGCGGGGGGGCAAGAGACCCAGTACTTC.